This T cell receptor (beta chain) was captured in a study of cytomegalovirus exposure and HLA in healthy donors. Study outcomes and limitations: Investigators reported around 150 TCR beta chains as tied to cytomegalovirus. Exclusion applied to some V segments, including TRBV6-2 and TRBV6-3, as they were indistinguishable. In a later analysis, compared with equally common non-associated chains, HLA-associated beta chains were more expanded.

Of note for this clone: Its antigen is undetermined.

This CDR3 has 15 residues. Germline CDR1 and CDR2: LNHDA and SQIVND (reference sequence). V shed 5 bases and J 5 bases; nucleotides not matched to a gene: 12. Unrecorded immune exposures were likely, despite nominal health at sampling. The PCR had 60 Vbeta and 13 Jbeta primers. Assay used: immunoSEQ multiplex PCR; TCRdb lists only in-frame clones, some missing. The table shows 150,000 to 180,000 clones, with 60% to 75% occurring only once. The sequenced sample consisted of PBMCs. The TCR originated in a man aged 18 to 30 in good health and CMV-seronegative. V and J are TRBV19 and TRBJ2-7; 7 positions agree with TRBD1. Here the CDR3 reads CASSSRQGPSDEQYF. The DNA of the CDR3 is TGTGCCAGTAGTTCCCGACAGGGCCCCTCTGACGAGCAGTACTTC.